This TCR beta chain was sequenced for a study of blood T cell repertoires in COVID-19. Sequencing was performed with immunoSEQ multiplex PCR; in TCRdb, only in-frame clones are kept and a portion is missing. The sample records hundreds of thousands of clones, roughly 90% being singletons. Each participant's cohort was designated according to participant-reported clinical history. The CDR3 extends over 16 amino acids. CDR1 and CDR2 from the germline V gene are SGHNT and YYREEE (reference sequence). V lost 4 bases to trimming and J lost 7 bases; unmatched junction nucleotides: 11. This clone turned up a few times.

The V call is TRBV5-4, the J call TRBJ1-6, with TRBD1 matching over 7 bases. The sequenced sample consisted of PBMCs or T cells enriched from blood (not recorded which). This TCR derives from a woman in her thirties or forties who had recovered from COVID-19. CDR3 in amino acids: CASSQGTVIDNSPLHF. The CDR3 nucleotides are TGTGCCAGCAGCCAAGGGACAGTAATAGACAATTCACCCCTCCACTTT.